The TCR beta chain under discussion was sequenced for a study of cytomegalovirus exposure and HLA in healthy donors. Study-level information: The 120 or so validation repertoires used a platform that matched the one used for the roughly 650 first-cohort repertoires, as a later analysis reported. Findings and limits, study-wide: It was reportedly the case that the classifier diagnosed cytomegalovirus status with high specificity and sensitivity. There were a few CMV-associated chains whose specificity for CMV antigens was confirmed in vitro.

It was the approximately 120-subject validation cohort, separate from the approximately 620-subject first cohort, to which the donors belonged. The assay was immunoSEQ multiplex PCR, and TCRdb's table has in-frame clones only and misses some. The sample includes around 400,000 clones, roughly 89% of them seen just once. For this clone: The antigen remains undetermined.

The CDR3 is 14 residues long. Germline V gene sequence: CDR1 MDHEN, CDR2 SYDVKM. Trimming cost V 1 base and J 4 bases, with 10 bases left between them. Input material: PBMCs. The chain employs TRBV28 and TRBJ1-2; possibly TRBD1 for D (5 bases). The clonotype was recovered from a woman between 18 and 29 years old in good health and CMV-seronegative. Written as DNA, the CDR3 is TGTGCCAGCAGTTTATTCCCAGGGTCCTATGGCTACACCTTC. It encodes CASSLFPGSYGYTF.